This entry concerns a single TCR beta chain. MiXCR, run by TCRdb on the 5' RACE reads, gives a single entry per CDR3 protein. The data hold almost 65,000 distinct CDR3 sequences, with about 19% observed a single time. This entry is derived from a study of HIV-infected patients and healthy controls. The sequenced sample was CD4+ T cells from blood. This clonotype was obtained from a human donor in good health.

CDR3 protein: CSVDPSGSNTGELFF. CDR3 nucleotides: TGCAGCGTAGATCCTAGCGGATCGAACACCGGGGAGCTGTTTTTT. The chain is built from TRBV29-1 and TRBJ2-2; TRBD2 aligns across 7 bases. V dropped 6 bases and J dropped 0; count of bases not matched to a gene: 7. The CDR3 has 15 amino acids. CDR1 SQVTM and CDR2 ANQGSEA come from the germline V gene.